The rows below give T cell receptor beta chains drawn from one sample of a study of early T cells in non-severe SARS-CoV-2 infection. TCRdb called the 5' RACE reads again in MiXCR, with one record for every CDR3 protein. The top ten clones hold about 1.1% of a sample with 75,000 to 90,000 distinct CDR3 sequences, about 13% of them seen once. The sample consisted of whole blood. The receptors shown here come from an adult who was a healthcare worker with PCR-confirmed SARS-CoV-2 infection or an uninfected control (not recorded which). Each CDR3 is given without its conserved first and last residue. The order of the fields is CDR3 length, V gene, CDR3 protein.

length: 15
V: TRBV6-6
CDR3: ASSYSTGSLAKNIQY

length: 14
V: TRBV20-1
CDR3: SAPTRGGTNTGELF

length: 14
V: TRBV27
CDR3: ASSRLMGAKSYEQY

length: 10
V: TRBV14
CDR3: ASSYSSGEQY

length: 12
V: TRBV12-3/TRBV12-4
CDR3: ASTFGGGGNEQF

length: 14
V: TRBV7-9
CDR3: ASSLLGDSSNYGYT

length: 13
V: TRBV6-6
CDR3: ASSPGTVSSYEQY

length: 12
V: TRBV3-1
CDR3: ASSQVSGIYEQY

length: 10
V: TRBV10-2
CDR3: ASGDGSYEQY

length: 13
V: TRBV6-2/TRBV6-3
CDR3: ASRPRGPGFAEAF

length: 14
V: TRBV5-1
CDR3: ASSLVQGSYNSPLH

length: 10
V: TRBV12-3/TRBV12-4
CDR3: ASRSTNTEAF

length: 14
V: TRBV7-9
CDR3: ASSSELAGEAYEQY

length: 12
V: TRBV7-9
CDR3: ASRVTGDRQGYT

length: 15
V: TRBV7-9
CDR3: ASSPGLLSSSNTEAF

length: 12
V: TRBV29-1
CDR3: SVDPGPVGTEAF

length: 13
V: TRBV11-2
CDR3: ASSSDRTGNTEAF

length: 14
V: TRBV5-1
CDR3: ASSLTGQANTGELF

length: 12
V: TRBV7-2
CDR3: ASSLSGQGYGYT

length: 12
V: TRBV20-1
CDR3: SARSGQGAYEQY

length: 12
V: TRBV6-6
CDR3: ASRIGQGAYEQY

length: 10
V: TRBV25-1
CDR3: ASSDSRLPMF

length: 10
V: TRBV30
CDR3: AWGTANTEAF

length: 11
V: TRBV6-2/TRBV6-3
CDR3: ASIRSSTYEQY

length: 11
V: TRBV20-1
CDR3: SARGEKQETQY

length: 13
V: TRBV6-1
CDR3: ASSPRDRFNYGYT

length: 11
V: TRBV27
CDR3: ASSFDRVSPLH

length: 13
V: TRBV29-1
CDR3: SVGDLRGSYNEQF

length: 15
V: TRBV9
CDR3: ASSERTGRTSTGELF

length: 13
V: TRBV6-2/TRBV6-3
CDR3: ASSYDGSGANVLT

length: 14
V: TRBV28
CDR3: ASSLSRSGAKNIQY

length: 14
V: TRBV21-1
CDR3: ASSKPSDRECQPQH

length: 12
V: TRBV6-2/TRBV6-3
CDR3: ASRDRVSNQPQH

length: 11
V: TRBV20-1
CDR3: SASGDSTDTQY

length: 11
V: TRBV12-5
CDR3: ASGRSLNTEAF

length: 12
V: TRBV11-2
CDR3: ASSSDRGSSPLH

length: 19
V: TRBV5-6
CDR3: ASSPANLGQTGRLLSTGYT

length: 14
V: TRBV27
CDR3: ASSAAGARIHYEQY

length: 12
V: TRBV9
CDR3: ASSQSTAKNIQY

length: 12
V: TRBV20-1
CDR3: SASYSEGSYEQY

length: 12
V: TRBV7-2
CDR3: ASSLAVGPYEQY

length: 14
V: TRBV7-6
CDR3: ASSPRLFTPTGELF